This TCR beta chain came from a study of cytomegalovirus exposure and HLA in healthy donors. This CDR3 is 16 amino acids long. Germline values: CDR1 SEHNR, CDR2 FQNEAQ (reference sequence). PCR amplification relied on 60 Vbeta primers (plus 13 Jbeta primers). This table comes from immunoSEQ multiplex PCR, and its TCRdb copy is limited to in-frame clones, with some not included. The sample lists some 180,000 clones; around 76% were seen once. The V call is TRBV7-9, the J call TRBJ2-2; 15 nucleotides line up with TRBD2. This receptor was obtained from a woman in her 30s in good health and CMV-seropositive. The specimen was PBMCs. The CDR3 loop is CSIGLAGGLLHGELFF. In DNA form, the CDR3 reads TGTTCCATCGGACTAGCGGGGGGGCTTCTTCACGGGGAGCTGTTTTTT.